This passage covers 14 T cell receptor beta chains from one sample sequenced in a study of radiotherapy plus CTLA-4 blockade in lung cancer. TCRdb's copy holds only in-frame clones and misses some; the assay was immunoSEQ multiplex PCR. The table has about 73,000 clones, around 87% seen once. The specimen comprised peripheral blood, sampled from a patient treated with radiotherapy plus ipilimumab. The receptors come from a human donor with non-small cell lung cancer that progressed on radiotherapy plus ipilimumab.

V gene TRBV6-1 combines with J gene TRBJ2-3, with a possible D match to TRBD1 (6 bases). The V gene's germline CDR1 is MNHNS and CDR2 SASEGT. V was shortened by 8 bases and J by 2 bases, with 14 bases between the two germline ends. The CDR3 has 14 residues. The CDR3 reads CASGGWTATDTQYF. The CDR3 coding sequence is TGTGCCAGCGGCGGATGGACAGCCACAGATACGCAGTATTTT.

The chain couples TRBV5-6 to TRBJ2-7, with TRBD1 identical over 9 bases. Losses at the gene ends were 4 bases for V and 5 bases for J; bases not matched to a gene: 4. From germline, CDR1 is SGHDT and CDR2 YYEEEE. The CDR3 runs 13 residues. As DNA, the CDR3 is TGTGCCAGCAGCCCAACAGGGGGCCACGAGCAGTACTTC. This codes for CASSPTGGHEQYF.

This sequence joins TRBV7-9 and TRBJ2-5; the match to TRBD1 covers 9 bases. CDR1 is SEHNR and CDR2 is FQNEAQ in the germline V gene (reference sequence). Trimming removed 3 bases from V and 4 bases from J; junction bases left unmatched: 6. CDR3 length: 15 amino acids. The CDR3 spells CASSFPGQGVETQYF. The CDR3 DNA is TGTGCCAGCAGCTTTCCGGGACAGGGCGTAGAGACCCAGTACTTC.

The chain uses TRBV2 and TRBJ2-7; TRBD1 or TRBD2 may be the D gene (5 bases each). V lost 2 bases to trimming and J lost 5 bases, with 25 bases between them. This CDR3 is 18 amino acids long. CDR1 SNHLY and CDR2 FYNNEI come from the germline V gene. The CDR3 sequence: CASSERLPSQRWGNEQYV. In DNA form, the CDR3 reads TGTGCCAGCAGTGAACGGCTACCGTCTCAGCGATGGGGGAACGAGCAGTACGTC.

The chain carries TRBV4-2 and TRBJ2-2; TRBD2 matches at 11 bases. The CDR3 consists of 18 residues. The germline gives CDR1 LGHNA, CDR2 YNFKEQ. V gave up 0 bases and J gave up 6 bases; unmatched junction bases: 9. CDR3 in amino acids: CASSQELAGGPLAGELFF. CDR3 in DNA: TGTGCCAGCAGCCAAGAGTTAGCGGGAGGGCCTCTTGCCGGGGAGCTGTTTTTT.

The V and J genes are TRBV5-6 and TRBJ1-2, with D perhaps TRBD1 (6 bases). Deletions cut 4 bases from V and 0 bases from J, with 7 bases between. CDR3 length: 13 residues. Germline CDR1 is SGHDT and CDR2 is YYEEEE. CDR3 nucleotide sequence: TGTGCCAGCAGCGGGGGCCCTAACTATGGCTACACCTTC. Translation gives CASSGGPNYGYTF.

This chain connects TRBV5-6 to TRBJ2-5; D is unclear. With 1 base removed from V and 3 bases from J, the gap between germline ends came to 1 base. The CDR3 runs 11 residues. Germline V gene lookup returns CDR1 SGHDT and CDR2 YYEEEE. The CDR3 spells CASSLKETQYF. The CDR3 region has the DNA TGTGCCAGCAGCTTGAAAGAGACCCAGTACTTC.

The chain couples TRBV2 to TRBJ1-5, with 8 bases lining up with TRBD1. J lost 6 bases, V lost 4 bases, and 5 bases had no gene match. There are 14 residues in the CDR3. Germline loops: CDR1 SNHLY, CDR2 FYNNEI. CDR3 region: CASSADRVRQPQHF. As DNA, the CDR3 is TGTGCCAGCAGTGCGGACAGGGTCCGTCAGCCCCAGCATTTT. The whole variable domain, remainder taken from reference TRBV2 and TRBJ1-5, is EPEVTQTPSHQVTQMGQEVILRCVPISNHLYFYWYRQILGQKVEFLVSFYNNEISEKSEIFDDQFSVERPDGSNFTLKIRSTKLEDSAMYFCASSADRVRQPQHFGDGTRLSIL.

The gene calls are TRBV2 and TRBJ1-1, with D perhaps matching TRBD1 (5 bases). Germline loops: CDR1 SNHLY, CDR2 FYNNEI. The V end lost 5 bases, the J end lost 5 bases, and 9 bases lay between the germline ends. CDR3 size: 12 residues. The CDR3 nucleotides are TGTGCCAGCAGTCCTCAGGGAACTGAAGCTTTCTTT. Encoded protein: CASSPQGTEAFF.

In DNA, the CDR3 is TGCAGCGTTGAAGATCTGCCGGGAAGCTCTGGAAACACCATATATTTT. It yields the protein CSVEDLPGSSGNTIYF. The chain combines TRBV29-1 with TRBJ1-3; D is uncertain. This CDR3 is 16 amino acids long. Germline values: CDR1 SQVTM, CDR2 ANQGSEA. Trimming cost V 0 bases and J 0 bases, with 12 bases left between them.

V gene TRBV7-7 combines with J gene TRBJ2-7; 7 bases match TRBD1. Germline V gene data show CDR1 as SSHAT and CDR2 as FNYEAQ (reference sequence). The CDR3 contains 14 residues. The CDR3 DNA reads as TGTGCTAGCAGCCTATGGGACAGCTCCTACGAGCAGTACGTC. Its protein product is CASSLWDSSYEQYV.

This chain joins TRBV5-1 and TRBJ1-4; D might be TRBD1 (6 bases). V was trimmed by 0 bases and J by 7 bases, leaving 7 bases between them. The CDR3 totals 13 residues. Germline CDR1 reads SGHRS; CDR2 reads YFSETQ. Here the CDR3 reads CASSLEGGEKLFF. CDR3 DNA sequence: TGCGCCAGCAGCTTGGAAGGGGGTGAAAAACTGTTTTTT.

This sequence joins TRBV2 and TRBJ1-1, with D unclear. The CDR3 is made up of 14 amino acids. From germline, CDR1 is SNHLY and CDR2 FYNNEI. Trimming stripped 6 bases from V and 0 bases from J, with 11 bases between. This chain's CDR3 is CASSERQLNTEAFF. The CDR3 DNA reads TGTGCCAGCAGCGAGAGGCAGCTGAACACTGAAGCTTTCTTT.

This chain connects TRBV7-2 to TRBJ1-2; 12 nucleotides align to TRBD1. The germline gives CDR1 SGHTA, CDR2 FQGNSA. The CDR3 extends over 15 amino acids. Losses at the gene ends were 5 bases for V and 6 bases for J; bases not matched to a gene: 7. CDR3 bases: TGTGCCAGCAGCGAAGCGGGACAGGGGGCAAATGGCTACACCTTC. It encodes CASSEAGQGANGYTF.